These T cell receptor beta chains were read from a single sample in a study of T-cell memory formation after mild COVID-19. TCRdb redid the calling of the 5' RACE reads with MiXCR, one entry per CDR3 protein. The table includes roughly 220,000 distinct CDR3 sequences, around 9.5% detected once. Specimen: PBMCs or a T cell subset sorted from them (not recorded which). The receptors shown here come from a man aged 18 to 29 who had mild COVID-19 (a few samples of this study predate the infection). Cell type and time point are not known. CDR3s include the opening cysteine and the closing phenylalanine or tryptophan. Fields, in order: clone size, V gene, J gene, D gene, CDR3 DNA, CDR3 protein. D genes are given only for firm matches. Expanded clones are given a class, and other clones once, few, many or no size at all.

>.|TRBV7-2|TRBJ2-5|TRBD2
TGTGCCAGCGGCGGGGGAGGGATCGAGACCCAGTACTTC
CASGGGGIETQYF
>few|TRBV12-3/TRBV12-4|TRBJ1-2|TRBD1
TGTGCCAGCAGGCAGGACAGGGTTCGGGATGGCTACACCTTC
CASRQDRVRDGYTF
>few|TRBV7-2|TRBJ2-1|TRBD1
TGTGCCAGCAGACCTCCGGGACAGGGTACCAATGAGCAGTTCTTC
CASRPPGQGTNEQFF
>.|TRBV5-1|TRBJ2-2|.
TGCGCCAGCAGCGTGGGGGCCGGGGAGCTGTTTTTT
CASSVGAGELFF
>.|TRBV3-1|TRBJ1-1|TRBD1
TGTGCCAGCAGCCAGGGTGACAGGGGGATTTACACTGAAGCTTTCTTT
CASSQGDRGIYTEAFF
>few|TRBV24-1|TRBJ1-2|.
TGTGCCACCAGTGATTCAAGGAGAGGTGGCTACACCTTC
CATSDSRRGGYTF
>many|TRBV7-2|TRBJ2-5|TRBD2
TGTGCCAGCAGCTTACAGCGGGGATCTCAAGAGACCCAGTACTTC
CASSLQRGSQETQYF
>many|TRBV5-1|TRBJ1-5|.
TGCGCCAGCAGCTTACGTGGCGAACCCAATCAGCCCCAGCATTTT
CASSLRGEPNQPQHF
>.|TRBV19|TRBJ1-2|TRBD1
TGTGCCAGTAGACAGGGGTTGGAGTCCTATGGCTACACCTTC
CASRQGLESYGYTF
>many|TRBV29-1|TRBJ2-2|.
TGCAGCGTTGAAATCCCGTACAGGGCCAACACCGGGGAGCTGTTTTTT
CSVEIPYRANTGELFF
>few|TRBV15|TRBJ2-1|.
TGTGCCACCAGCAGAGATTGGGGGGACTCTCCACTCGGGAAGTTCTTC
CATSRDWGDSPLGKFF
>.|TRBV20-1|TRBJ1-5|.
TGCAGTGCTGGACAAGGACCTCTGGCTCAGCCCCAGCATTTT
CSAGQGPLAQPQHF
>few|TRBV7-9|TRBJ2-5|TRBD1
TGTGCCAGCAGCCTACAGGGGCTGTCTGGGGAGACCCAGTACTTC
CASSLQGLSGETQYF
>.|TRBV9|TRBJ1-1|.
TGTGCCAGCAGCACTCATACGAACACTGAAGCTTTCTTT
CASSTHTNTEAFF
>.|TRBV7-2|TRBJ2-2|.
TGTGCCAGCAGCTTATCGGTGGGCACCGGGGAGCTGTTTTTT
CASSLSVGTGELFF
>.|TRBV10-2|TRBJ2-1|TRBD2
TGCGCCAGCAGTGAGCCGGCTTACCCTAGCGGGGGTGGCAATGAGCAGTTCTTC
CASSEPAYPSGGGNEQFF
>few|TRBV12-3/TRBV12-4|TRBJ2-1|.
TGTGCCACCTGCCCGGGCTCCTACAATGAGCAGTTCTTC
CATCPGSYNEQFF
>.|TRBV10-3|TRBJ2-4|TRBD1
TGTGCCATCAGAGGGACAGGCCAAAACATTCAGTACTTC
CAIRGTGQNIQYF
>few|TRBV9|TRBJ1-3|.
TGTGCCAGCAGCGTAGTGGGTGACGGAAACACCATATATTTT
CASSVVGDGNTIYF
>.|TRBV6-5|TRBJ2-7|TRBD1
TGTGCCAGCAGTTACCTAGGACAGGGCTTCGAGCAGTACTTC
CASSYLGQGFEQYF
>many|TRBV30|TRBJ1-2|.
TGTGCCTGGAGTGCGACCCAGGGAAGGAACTATGGCTACACCTTC
CAWSATQGRNYGYTF
>.|TRBV7-3|TRBJ1-1|.
TGTGCCAGCAGCTTTACGGCGTATGAAGCTTTCTTT
CASSFTAYEAFF
>.|TRBV20-1|TRBJ1-2|.
TGCAGTGCTAACACAGCTAACTATGGCTACACCTTC
CSANTANYGYTF
>.|TRBV7-2|TRBJ2-6|.
TGTGCCAGCAGCTTAAGGCACTCTGGGGCCAACGTCCTGACTTTC
CASSLRHSGANVLTF
>few|TRBV2|TRBJ2-2|TRBD1
TGTGCCAGCAGTGAGGACAGGGGCACCGGGGAGCTGTTTTTT
CASSEDRGTGELFF
>few|TRBV3-1|TRBJ1-1|.
TGTGCCAGCAGCCCCCCCCTTCGGGCCCGGGGCACTGAAGCTTTCTTT
CASSPPLRARGTEAFF
>few|TRBV12-3/TRBV12-4|TRBJ1-2|.
TGTGCCAGCAGTTTCGGCCACAGTAACTATGGCTACACCTTC
CASSFGHSNYGYTF
>few|TRBV18|TRBJ1-3|.
TGTGCCAGCTCCCGCTCATACGACTCTGGAAACACCATATATTTT
CASSRSYDSGNTIYF
>many|TRBV7-2|TRBJ1-1|.
TGTGCCAGCAGCTTGTGGGAGGGGACTGAAGCTTTCTTT
CASSLWEGTEAFF
>.|TRBV6-5|TRBJ1-4|.
TGTGCCAGCAGTGGGACCTTAGAAAAACTGTTTTTT
CASSGTLEKLFF
>few|TRBV7-2|TRBJ2-3|TRBD2
TGTGCCAGCATCCCTGGGACTAGCGGGGGCAAGCAGTATTTT
CASIPGTSGGKQYF
>few|TRBV4-1|TRBJ1-1|.
TGCGCCAGCAGCCCACACAGGGAAACTGAAGCTTTCTTT
CASSPHRETEAFF
>few|TRBV4-3|TRBJ2-1|.
TGCGCCAGCAGCCAAGAGTTTGTTGAGCCTTACAATGAGCAGTTCTTC
CASSQEFVEPYNEQFF
>.|TRBV6-5|TRBJ1-6|.
TGTGCCAGCAGCCTTCAGGAGGGAACTTCACCCCTCCACTTT
CASSLQEGTSPLHF
>few|TRBV9|TRBJ2-7|TRBD2
TGTGCCAGCAGCGTAGGGACTAGAATCTACGAGCAGTACTTC
CASSVGTRIYEQYF
>.|TRBV2|TRBJ2-2|TRBD1
TGTGCCAGCCGACAGGGAAGGACCGGGGAGCTGTTTTTT
CASRQGRTGELFF
>.|TRBV12-3/TRBV12-4|TRBJ1-5|.
TGTGCCAGCAGCTACAGATCCAATCAGCCCCAGCATTTT
CASSYRSNQPQHF
>.|TRBV6-1|TRBJ1-4|TRBD1
TGTGCCAGCTTGGGACAGTTTAATGAAAAACTGTTTTTT
CASLGQFNEKLFF
>many|TRBV29-1|TRBJ1-1|TRBD1
TGCAGCGTTGAACAAGGGACAGGGTCCACTGAAGCTTTCTTT
CSVEQGTGSTEAFF
>few|TRBV13|TRBJ2-3|.
TGTGCCAGCAGCTTTTCTCTAGCGCGGAGCACAGATACGCAGTATTTT
CASSFSLARSTDTQYF
>.|TRBV18|TRBJ2-3|TRBD2
TGTGCCAGCTCACCCATACCACTAGCGGGGGCAAACACAGATACGCAGTATTTT
CASSPIPLAGANTDTQYF
>few|TRBV11-3|TRBJ2-1|TRBD2
TGTGCCAGCAGCTTAGATCAGGGAGGGACTAGCGCGGGCAATGAGCAGTTCTTC
CASSLDQGGTSAGNEQFF
>.|TRBV5-1|TRBJ1-1|TRBD1
TGCGCCAGCAGACCTGCAGGGGGTACTGAAGCTTTCTTT
CASRPAGGTEAFF
>few|TRBV7-2|TRBJ1-2|.
TGTGCCAGCACCTTAGGACACGGCCTTAACTATGTCTACACCTTC
CASTLGHGLNYVYTF
>few|TRBV20-1|TRBJ1-1|TRBD1
TGCAGTGCTAGAGATTCCGGGACAGGGACCACTGAAGCTTTCTTT
CSARDSGTGTTEAFF
>few|TRBV7-3|TRBJ2-1|TRBD2
TGTGCCAGCAGCCATCCGGGCGGCGGGGGGGCGAGGAATGAGCAGTTCTTC
CASSHPGGGGARNEQFF
>.|TRBV5-1|TRBJ1-1|TRBD1
TGCGCCAGCAGCGCCAATTCTGGACAGGGGGAAGCTTTCTTT
CASSANSGQGEAFF
>many|TRBV5-4|TRBJ2-6|TRBD1
TGTGCCAGCAGCTTCGGGACAGGGGCTTCTCTGACTTTC
CASSFGTGASLTF
>.|TRBV20-1|TRBJ2-1|.
TGCAGTGCTATGGGGCTCAATGAGCAGTTCTTC
CSAMGLNEQFF
>few|TRBV7-6|TRBJ2-7|TRBD2
TGTGCCAGCAGCCCGCTGCTGACTAGCGGGGGCTCCTACGAGCAGTACTTC
CASSPLLTSGGSYEQYF
>few|TRBV6-4|TRBJ2-3|.
TGTGCCAGCAAGCGGGACAGTTCCAAAACAGATACGCAGTATTTT
CASKRDSSKTDTQYF
>few|TRBV20-1|TRBJ1-5|.
TGCAGTGCTAGAGATCGAGACGGGATCTATCAGCCCCAGCATTTT
CSARDRDGIYQPQHF
>few|TRBV5-1|TRBJ2-3|.
TGCGCCAGCAGCTTGGCCTCTGTTGGTCAGACAGATACGCAGTATTTT
CASSLASVGQTDTQYF
>few|TRBV2|TRBJ2-7|.
TGTGCCAGCAGTGAAGCGCACCGTCGCGAGCAGTACTTC
CASSEAHRREQYF